This T cell receptor (beta chain) was found in a study of T cells after yellow fever vaccination. Looking at the study overall: With SMART-Seq v4 Ultra Low Input, the fractions containing low cell numbers were prepared.

This clonotype was found a few times. Its antigen is not known. Generation of TCR cDNA used 5'RACE template switching (which added a universal primer site and UMIs). TCRdb re-called the 5' RACE reads through MiXCR, storing one row per CDR3 protein. Of more than 300,000 distinct CDR3 sequences listed, about 6.6% are singletons. Whole-study results and caveats: A weaker secondary response peaked on day 5, the primary on day 15.

Germline-derived CDR1 and CDR2 are DFQATT and SNEGSKA (reference sequence). The CDR3 contains 14 residues. The V end lost 3 bases, the J end lost 5 bases, and 14 bases lay between the germline ends. This clonotype originated in a young man who received the YFV17D yellow fever vaccine. The chain is built from TRBV20-1 and TRBJ2-1; a weak D match, TRBD2 (7 bases). The sequenced sample was PBMCs, obtained around 45 days after the first yellow fever vaccination. The CDR3 DNA reads TGCAGTGCTAGTAGGGGGGGCCGGGACAATGAGCAGTTCTTC. Protein product: CSASRGGRDNEQFF.